These 24 T cell receptor beta chains came from one sample sequenced in a study of blood T cell repertoires in COVID-19. Clones were sequenced by immunoSEQ multiplex PCR, and TCRdb holds only the in-frame ones, with some missing. The table includes around 30,000 clones, roughly 90% detected once. Material: peripheral blood. All receptors come from a woman between 40 and 55 years old with active or convalescent COVID-19.

This chain connects TRBV19 to TRBJ2-3; D is possibly TRBD1 (5 bases). Trimming took off 7 bases at V and 5 bases at J, with 13 bases between the two ends. This CDR3 contains 13 residues. Germline lookup yields CDR1 LNHDA and CDR2 SQIVND (reference sequence). This chain's CDR3 is CASNWGPEDTQYF. CDR3 nucleotides: TGTGCCAGTAATTGGGGCCCCGAAGATACGCAGTATTTT.

CDR3: CASSVEAGASYEQYF. In DNA, the CDR3 is TGTGCCAGCAGCGTAGAGGCGGGGGCCTCCTACGAGCAGTACTTC. The chain carries TRBV9 and TRBJ2-7; TRBD2 is a possible D gene (7 bases). Germline values: CDR1 SGDLS, CDR2 YYNGEE. Trimming took off 0 bases at V and 0 bases at J, with 10 bases between the two ends. This CDR3 is built from 15 residues.

J is TRBJ1-2 and V is TRBV3-1 (or the pseudogene TRBV3-2); a possible D gene is TRBD1 (5 bases). The CDR3 is 14 residues long. The V gene lost 1 base and the J gene lost 7 bases, with 13 bases spanning the gap. CDR1 is LGHDT and CDR2 is YNNKEL in the germline V gene (reference sequence). CDR3 in DNA: TGTGCCAGCAGCCAAGGAACCAGGGCCATTGGCTACACCTTC. Its translation is CASSQGTRAIGYTF.

This clone was detected once. The gene calls are TRBV13 and TRBJ2-3, with 7 bases that match TRBD1. Germline V gene lookup returns CDR1 PRHDT and CDR2 FYEKMQ (reference sequence). With V trimmed by 4 bases and J by 8 bases, 15 bases remained unmatched. The length of the CDR3 is 16 residues. CDR3 nucleotide sequence: TGTGCCAGCAGCTCGTACAGGGGTTCCGGCGCGGGTACGCAGTATTTT. Protein: CASSSYRGSGAGTQYF. The full variable domain, completed using reference TRBV13 and TRBJ2-3, is AAGVIQSPRHLIKEKRETATLKCYPIPRHDTVYWYQQGPGQDPQFLISFYEKMQSDKGSIPDRFSAQQFSDYHSELNMSSLELGDSALYFCASSSYRGSGAGTQYFGPGTRLTVL.

This chain connects TRBV6-2 or TRBV6-3 to TRBJ2-5; TRBD2 is a possible D gene (5 bases). Trimming removed 2 bases at V and 1 base at J, with 11 bases between. CDR3 length: 15 amino acids. From germline, CDR1 is MNHEY and CDR2 SVGEGT. The CDR3 nucleotides read TGTGCCAGCAGTTACCCATCCCGGGGCCAAGAGACCCAGTACTTC. Amino acid sequence: CASSYPSRGQETQYF.

The V and J genes are TRBV7-2 and TRBJ2-2; tentatively, D is TRBD2 (5 bases). Per the germline V gene, CDR1 is SGHTA and CDR2 is FQGNSA. Trimming cost V 3 bases and J 5 bases, with 13 bases left between them. This CDR3 is 15 amino acids long. This CDR3 reads CASSFPVGATGELFF. The CDR3 DNA reads TGTGCCAGCAGCTTTCCAGTGGGAGCGACCGGGGAGCTGTTTTTT.

This clone was seen once. The chain uses TRBV5-4 and TRBJ1-1; no clear D. Per the germline V gene, CDR1 is SGHNT and CDR2 is YYREEE (reference sequence). Trimming removed 0 bases from V and 11 bases from J, with 17 bases in between. The CDR3 covers 14 residues. DNA for the CDR3: TGTGCCAGCAGCTTGGCCGGAGGGATGAGGGAGGCTTTCTTT. This gives the protein CASSLAGGMREAFF.

This clone appeared once. The chain recombines TRBV3-1 (or the pseudogene TRBV3-2) with TRBJ2-7; tentatively, D is TRBD1 (6 bases). The CDR3 totals 15 residues. V lost 3 bases and J lost 4, with 16 bases in between. Germline V gene sequence: CDR1 LGHDT, CDR2 YNNKEL (reference sequence). The CDR3 sequence: CASSQADSFRYEQYF. CDR3 nucleotides: TGTGCCAGCAGCCAGGCGGACAGTTTTCGATACGAGCAGTACTTC.

The chain couples TRBV7-8 to TRBJ2-1, with 8 positions matching TRBD1. The V and J ends lost 1 base and 8 bases, in that order; junction bases with no gene match: 4. CDR1 SGHVS and CDR2 FQNEAQ come from the germline V gene. The CDR3 is 14 amino acids. CDR3 sequence reads: CASSLEGTGDEQFF. CDR3 coding DNA: TGTGCCAGCAGCTTAGAGGGGACAGGCGATGAGCAGTTCTTC.

The chain carries TRBV18 and TRBJ2-3; TRBD1 matches 9 bases. This CDR3 has 15 residues. Germline V gives CDR1 KGHSH, CDR2 LQKENI. Unmatched junction bases numbered 6, after V lost 3 bases and J lost 5 bases. CDR3 sequence: CASSPGQGGRDTQYF. The CDR3 region has the DNA TGTGCCAGCTCACCGGGACAGGGCGGTCGAGATACGCAGTATTTT.

The rearrangement links TRBV4-3 to TRBJ1-1; D not certain. This CDR3 contains 15 residues. V was pared by 0 bases and J by 1 base, with 9 bases between. The germline CDR1 and CDR2 sequences are LGHNA and YSLEER. CDR3 protein: CASSQEFGRNTEAFF. The CDR3 DNA reads as TGCGCCAGCAGCCAAGAGTTCGGGAGGAACACTGAAGCTTTCTTT.

This chain links TRBV5-4 with TRBJ2-3, with D perhaps TRBD1 (6 bases). Germline V gene lookup returns CDR1 SGHNT and CDR2 YYREEE (reference sequence). The CDR3 runs 16 residues. The ends were cut back, 3 bases at V and 1 base at J, with 15 bases in the middle. CDR3 loop: CASSSRTGLGTDTQYF. CDR3 coding DNA: TGTGCCAGCAGCTCCCGTACAGGGCTTGGCACAGATACGCAGTATTTT.

V is TRBV14 and J is TRBJ1-4; the D gene is possibly TRBD1 (5 bases). The V end was cut by 0 bases, the J end by 2 bases, with 16 bases between. The CDR3 extends over 18 amino acids. In germline, CDR1 is SGHDN, CDR2 FVKESK. CDR3 residues: CASSQDVGGFETNEKLFF. In DNA, the CDR3 is TGTGCCAGCAGCCAAGATGTGGGGGGATTCGAGACTAATGAAAAACTGTTTTTT.

This clone was counted a single time. The J gene is TRBJ2-7, the V gene TRBV5-4; 11 bases map to TRBD1. CDR3 length equals 16 residues. With 4 bases clipped from V and 2 bases from J, the junction kept 8 bases outside the gene matches. The germline gives CDR1 SGHNT, CDR2 YYREEE (reference sequence). Here the CDR3 reads CASSPAPGQGAYEQYF. The CDR3 nucleotides read TGTGCCAGCAGCCCGGCGCCGGGACAGGGGGCCTACGAGCAGTACTTC.

V and J are TRBV25-1 and TRBJ1-2, with TRBD1 as a possible D gene (5 bases). This CDR3 comprises 15 residues. Germline CDR1 is MGHDK and CDR2 is SYGVNS. Trimming pared 1 base from V and 2 bases from J, leaving 11 bases between. The CDR3, as DNA: TGTGCCAGCAGTGAATTTGGAGGGACCAACTATGGCTACACCTTC. Amino acid sequence: CASSEFGGTNYGYTF.

V and J are TRBV5-1 and TRBJ2-5, with 7 bases matching TRBD1. The germline gives CDR1 SGHRS, CDR2 YFSETQ. The junction had 3 bases not matched to a gene; V was cut back by 7 bases and J by 3 bases. The CDR3 sequence is 12 residues long. The CDR3 DNA follows: TGCGCCAGCGGACAGGCGAAAGAGACCCAGTACTTC. Translation gives CASGQAKETQYF.

J is TRBJ2-3 and V is TRBV5-1; the D is unclear. Germline V lookup: CDR1 SGHRS, CDR2 YFSETQ. Trimming cost V 4 bases and J 2 bases, with 17 bases left between them. The CDR3 runs to 16 residues. CDR3 sequence reads: CASSPNSLQNTDTQYF. For the CDR3, the DNA is TGCGCCAGCAGCCCCAACTCCTTACAGAACACAGATACGCAGTATTTT.

The chain employs TRBV29-1 and TRBJ1-5; 10 bases match TRBD1. Germline assignment: CDR1 SQVTM and CDR2 ANQGSEA. V lost 6 bases and J lost 7; bases outside the gene matches: 12. The CDR3 consists of 15 residues. CDR3 sequence: CSVQTGTGVRQPQHF. CDR3 DNA: TGCAGCGTCCAAACCGGGACAGGGGTGAGGCAGCCCCAGCATTTT.

CDR3 sequence: CASRAPDRGPYEQYF. The DNA for the CDR3 is TGTGCCAGCAGGGCACCGGACAGGGGGCCCTACGAGCAGTACTTC. This rearrangement joins TRBV6-5 to TRBJ2-7; 11 positions match TRBD1. The junction had 6 bases not matched to a gene; V was cut back by 6 bases and J by 2 bases. There are 15 residues in the CDR3. Germline V lookup: CDR1 MNHEY, CDR2 SVGAGI.

The chain is built from TRBV4-3 and TRBJ1-4; D may be TRBD1 (5 bases). Trimming took off 0 bases at V and 8 bases at J, with 13 bases between the two ends. Germline V gene sequence: CDR1 LGHNA, CDR2 YSLEER. CDR3 length: 15 residues. CDR3 residues: CASSQEQGVLEKLFF. The CDR3 DNA reads TGCGCCAGCAGCCAAGAACAAGGGGTATTAGAAAAACTGTTTTTT.

The V gene is TRBV24-1, the J gene TRBJ2-3, with TRBD1 identical over 7 bases. Germline CDR1 KGHDR, CDR2 SFDVKD. The junction had 2 bases not matched to a gene; V was cut back by 6 bases and J by 0 bases. This CDR3 has 14 residues. The CDR3 DNA reads as TGTGCCACCAGTACGGGACAGAGCACAGATACGCAGTATTTT. Its translation: CATSTGQSTDTQYF.

The chain is built from TRBV19 and TRBJ1-3; the match to TRBD1 covers 7 bases. The CDR3 has 17 amino acids. Unmatched junction bases numbered 13, after V lost 8 bases and J lost 0 bases. The germline V gene has CDR1 LNHDA and CDR2 SQIVND (reference sequence). The CDR3 coding sequence is TGTGCCAGTGGTTGGGGACAGCAGTCGAGCTCTGGAAACACCATATATTTT. Residues: CASGWGQQSSSGNTIYF.

The CDR3 here is CASSYIAGRAPEAFF. CDR3 nucleotides: TGTGCCAGCAGTTACATTGCAGGCAGGGCCCCTGAAGCTTTCTTT. This sequence joins TRBV6-6 and TRBJ1-1; D might be TRBD1 (5 bases). Trimming removed 2 bases from V and 6 bases from J, with 16 bases in between. Germline CDR1 reads MNHNY; CDR2 reads SVGAGI (reference sequence). The CDR3 extends over 15 amino acids.

V gene TRBV2 combines with J gene TRBJ2-3; D remains ambiguous. The CDR3 totals 15 residues. V dropped 4 bases and J dropped 6 bases, with 17 bases sitting between them. The germline V gene encodes CDR1 SNHLY and CDR2 FYNNEI. CDR3 nucleotides: TGTGCCAGCAGTGTCCTGCAGAGCGCGCCTGATACGCAGTATTTT. Translation gives CASSVLQSAPDTQYF.